The next 30 T cell receptor beta chains were all read from a single sample in a study of blood T cell repertoires in COVID-19. The method was immunoSEQ multiplex PCR; TCRdb's version includes in-frame clones alone and lacks a portion of them. The data show 150,000 to 200,000 clones, more than 70% seen once. Material: PBMCs or T cells enriched from blood (not recorded which). All receptors derive from a man between 40 and 49 years old who had recovered from COVID-19.

This clone has a single count. CDR3 protein: CAIVETPPGQGYHGYTF. CDR3 sequence (DNA): TGTGCCATCGTAGAGACCCCACCGGGACAGGGGTATCATGGCTACACCTTC. V and J are TRBV10-3 and TRBJ1-2; 10 nucleotides agree with TRBD1. The trim removed 8 bases at V and 6 bases at J, leaving 18 bases unmatched. CDR3 length: 17 amino acids. Germline V gene data show CDR1 as ENHRY and CDR2 as SYGVKD.

The chain recombines TRBV2 with TRBJ2-2; 7 bases align to TRBD2. This CDR3 region has 14 residues. CDR1 is SNHLY and CDR2 is FYNNEI in the germline V gene. After removal of 2 bases from V and 4 bases from J, the junction contained 1 base not matched to a gene. This CDR3 reads CASSEQRGTGELFF. The DNA for the CDR3 is TGTGCCAGCAGTGAACAGCGGGGCACCGGGGAGCTGTTTTTT.

The CDR3 loop reads CAWSVTGREETQYF. CDR3 sequence (DNA): TGTGCCTGGAGTGTCACTGGCCGGGAAGAGACCCAGTACTTC. J is TRBJ2-5 and V is TRBV30; D gene ambiguous. CDR1 and CDR2 (germline): GTSNPN, SVGIG (reference sequence). The CDR3 is 14 amino acids. Trimming took 0 bases from V and 3 from J, leaving 11 bases between them.

This clone was detected only a few times. The chain joins TRBV30 to TRBJ1-2; possible D gene TRBD1, 5 bases. CDR3 length: 12 residues. The V gene's germline CDR1 is GTSNPN and CDR2 SVGIG (reference sequence). V lost 5 bases and J lost 8, with 15 bases in between. The DNA of the CDR3 is TGTGCCTGGGCCCTAACAGGTAGCGGCTACACCTTC. Protein product: CAWALTGSGYTF.

The chain couples TRBV24-1 to TRBJ2-5; 8 nucleotides match TRBD2. This CDR3 comprises 16 residues. Germline values: CDR1 KGHDR, CDR2 SFDVKD. V shed 1 base and J 2 bases; nucleotides not matched to a gene: 5. The CDR3 loop is CATSDFAGGRQETQYF. Here the CDR3 DNA reads TGTGCCACCAGTGATTTCGCGGGGGGCCGGCAAGAGACCCAGTACTTC.

The gene calls are TRBV2 and TRBJ1-4; D may be TRBD1 (6 bases). CDR3 length equals 14 residues. Germline V gives CDR1 SNHLY, CDR2 FYNNEI. The V gene lost 6 bases and the J gene lost 4 bases, with 12 bases spanning the gap. The CDR3 nucleotides are TGTGCCAGCAGGGCAGGGGAGCTTAATGAAAAACTGTTTTTT. It codes for CASRAGELNEKLFF.

This sequence joins TRBV18 and TRBJ1-2, with D possibly being TRBD1 (6 bases). V was shortened by 5 bases and J by 2 bases, with 9 bases between the two germline ends. The length of the CDR3 is 13 residues. Per the germline V gene, CDR1 is KGHSH and CDR2 is LQKENI. The CDR3 sequence: CASSLGQNYGYTF. CDR3 DNA sequence: TGTGCCAGCTCATTAGGACAGAACTATGGCTACACCTTC.

The genes are TRBV30 and TRBJ2-1; TRBD2 might be the D (6 bases). Trimming took off 0 bases at V and 8 bases at J, with 8 bases between the two ends. From germline, CDR1 is GTSNPN and CDR2 SVGIG (reference sequence). This CDR3 region has 12 residues. As DNA, the CDR3 is TGTGCCTGGAGTGTTGGAGGGGATGAGCAGTTCTTC. It yields the protein CAWSVGGDEQFF. Combining the CDR3 with reference TRBV30 and TRBJ2-1 gives the whole variable domain SQTIHQWPATLVQPVGSPLSLECTVEGTSNPNLYWYRQAAGRGLQLLFYSVGIGQISSEVPQNLSASRPQDRQFILSSKKLLLSDSGFYLCAWSVGGDEQFFGPGTRLTVL.

The genes are TRBV27 and TRBJ2-7, with 14 positions matching TRBD2. Germline V lookup: CDR1 MNHEY, CDR2 SMNVEV (reference sequence). The CDR3 has 16 residues. The trim removed 5 bases at V and 1 base at J, leaving 4 bases unmatched. The CDR3 protein is CASSPGLAGGSYEQYF. The CDR3 region has the DNA TGTGCCAGCAGTCCCGGACTAGCGGGGGGTTCCTACGAGCAGTACTTC.

In this sample, this clone turned up a few times. The chain joins TRBV5-1 to TRBJ2-6, with D perhaps TRBD1 (5 bases). CDR3 size: 16 residues. Per the germline V gene, CDR1 is SGHRS and CDR2 is YFSETQ. Trimming took off 0 bases at V and 4 bases at J, with 11 bases between the two ends. The CDR3 is CASSLDSTAGANVLTF. In DNA form, the CDR3 reads TGCGCCAGCAGCTTGGACTCGACAGCCGGGGCCAACGTCCTGACTTTC.

This rearrangement joins TRBV5-1 to TRBJ2-3; 10 bases are shared with TRBD2. This CDR3 contains 16 residues. J gave up 2 bases and V 4 bases, and 7 bases lay outside the gene matches. Germline CDR1 reads SGHRS; CDR2 reads YFSETQ. The CDR3 DNA sequence: TGCGCCAGCAGCGCATCACTAGCGGGGCCCACAGATACGCAGTATTTT. The encoded protein is CASSASLAGPTDTQYF.

The rearrangement links TRBV6-1 to TRBJ1-2; no definite D call. This CDR3 region has 15 residues. V lost 2 bases to trimming and J lost 4 bases, with 14 bases between them. Germline assignment: CDR1 MNHNS and CDR2 SASEGT. This chain's CDR3 is CASSEPRSGSYGYTF. The CDR3 nucleotides are TGTGCCAGCAGTGAACCCAGGTCCGGTTCCTATGGCTACACCTTC.

The chain couples TRBV19 to TRBJ1-1; D is undetermined. CDR1 is LNHDA and CDR2 is SQIVND in the germline V gene (reference sequence). V gave up 3 bases and J gave up 3 bases, with 17 bases separating them. The CDR3 contains 16 residues. The DNA of the CDR3 is TGTGCCAGTAGTATTTTTCGGAGCCACGGGGACACTGAAGCTTTCTTT. As protein: CASSIFRSHGDTEAFF.

This sequence joins TRBV5-4 and TRBJ2-7, with 10 bases lining up with TRBD2. Losses at the gene ends were 4 bases for V and 9 bases for J; bases not matched to a gene: 13. The CDR3 is made up of 15 amino acids. Germline loops: CDR1 SGHNT, CDR2 YYREEE (reference sequence). CDR3 amino acids: CASSPGTSDLFAQYF. As DNA, the CDR3 is TGTGCCAGCAGCCCTGGGACTAGCGATCTTTTTGCGCAGTACTTC. The full variable domain, completed using reference TRBV5-4 and TRBJ2-7, is ETGVTQSPTHLIKTRGQQVTLRCSSQSGHNTVSWYQQALGQGPQFIFQYYREEENGRGNFPPRFSGLQFPNYSSELNVNALELDDSALYLCASSPGTSDLFAQYFGPGTRLTVT.

The rearrangement uses TRBV7-9 and TRBJ1-1; TRBD1 agrees at 9 bases. Germline CDR1 and CDR2: SEHNR and FQNEAQ (reference sequence). V lost 4 bases to trimming and J lost 5 bases; unmatched junction nucleotides: 8. This CDR3 is 15 amino acids long. CDR3 sequence reads: CASSSQGALGTEAFF. The CDR3 nucleotides are TGTGCCAGCAGCTCACAGGGGGCGCTGGGGACTGAAGCTTTCTTT.

The chain combines TRBV6-5 with TRBJ2-5; the D gene is possibly TRBD2 (5 bases). The CDR3 is 15 amino acids. Trimming took off 2 bases at V and 0 bases at J, with 10 bases between the two ends. The germline V gene encodes CDR1 MNHEY and CDR2 SVGAGI. The CDR3 protein is CASSYSGRDQETQYF. DNA for the CDR3: TGTGCCAGCAGTTACAGCGGCCGTGACCAAGAGACCCAGTACTTC.

The genes are TRBV2 and TRBJ1-6; the D is unclear. V gave up 2 bases and J gave up 10 bases, with 9 bases separating them. This CDR3 contains 13 residues. Germline assignment: CDR1 SNHLY and CDR2 FYNNEI. In nucleotides, the CDR3 is TGTGCCAGCAGTGAAACCCTAAACTCACCCCTCCACTTT. Translation: CASSETLNSPLHF.

The table lists this clone with a count of one. The rearrangement uses TRBV5-1 and TRBJ2-3, with TRBD2 matching 7 bases. The CDR3 runs 16 residues. The germline V gene has CDR1 SGHRS and CDR2 YFSETQ. V trimming: 2 bases; J trimming: 2 bases; junction bases outside the gene matches: 8. CDR3 nucleotides: TGCGCCAGCAGCTTACTAACCGGGACTACCACAGATACGCAGTATTTT. Translated: CASSLLTGTTTDTQYF.

The chain uses TRBV7-2 and TRBJ1-2; D not resolved. Germline V gives CDR1 SGHTA, CDR2 FQGNSA. Deletions cut 2 bases from V and 5 bases from J, with 6 bases between. This CDR3 has 12 residues. CDR3 bases: TGTGCCAGCAGCTTAAGAGGGTATGGCTACACCTTC. Translating it yields CASSLRGYGYTF.

The chain recombines TRBV30 with TRBJ2-7; 8 nucleotides agree with TRBD2. CDR3 size: 16 residues. The germline V gene has CDR1 GTSNPN and CDR2 SVGIG (reference sequence). V shed 1 base, J shed 5 bases, and the junction held 13 bases outside the gene matches. DNA for the CDR3: TGTGCCTGGAGTGGGCTAGCGGGCACCTCAACCAACGAGCAGTACTTC. Translated: CAWSGLAGTSTNEQYF.

This clone was detected only a few times. The chain couples TRBV19 to TRBJ2-7; 12 bases align to TRBD2. From germline, CDR1 is LNHDA and CDR2 SQIVND (reference sequence). J lost 5 bases, V lost 5 bases, and 4 bases had no gene match. This CDR3 has 14 amino acids. The CDR3 sequence: CASSRTSGENEQYF. CDR3 DNA: TGTGCCAGTAGTCGGACTAGCGGGGAAAACGAGCAGTACTTC.

V and J are TRBV6-5 and TRBJ1-1; D not resolved. This CDR3 is 13 amino acids long. Trimming pared 2 bases from V and 1 base from J, leaving 5 bases between. CDR1 and CDR2 (germline): MNHEY, SVGAGI. The CDR3 DNA reads TGTGCCAGCAGTTACGAGAGGAACACTGAAGCTTTCTTT. The encoded protein is CASSYERNTEAFF.

This chain connects TRBV11-2 to TRBJ2-3; D unclear. Trimming took 5 bases from V and 7 from J, leaving 10 bases between them. The germline V gene has CDR1 SGHAT and CDR2 FQNNGV. The CDR3 runs 12 residues. CDR3: CASSPTPNTQYF. CDR3 DNA: TGTGCCAGCAGCCCAACACCCAATACGCAGTATTTT.

The chain has TRBV9 and TRBJ1-1; D might be TRBD1 (6 bases). The CDR3 runs 15 residues. Germline assignment: CDR1 SGDLS and CDR2 YYNGEE. With 4 bases removed from V and 0 bases from J, the gap between germline ends came to 13 bases. The CDR3 DNA reads as TGTGCCAGCAGCCTCCGGGGGGCCATGAACACTGAAGCTTTCTTT. Its protein is CASSLRGAMNTEAFF.

The CDR3 DNA reads TGCAGCGTCCGCCTAGGACTGAGCTCCTACAATGAGCAGTTCTTC. Its translation: CSVRLGLSSYNEQFF. V is TRBV29-1 and J is TRBJ2-1; D is possibly TRBD2 (5 bases). Trimming took off 6 bases at V and 0 bases at J, with 15 bases between the two ends. This CDR3 comprises 15 residues. Germline V CDR1 and CDR2: SQVTM, ANQGSEA.

This clone was observed a few times. The V call is TRBV6-1, the J call TRBJ1-1, with a weak D call TRBD1 (6 bases). The CDR3 length is 15 residues. V lost 7 bases and J 1 base, leaving 16 bases between the germline ends. CDR1 MNHNS and CDR2 SASEGT come from the germline V gene. CDR3 DNA: TGTGCCAGCACCCCTGGGGGGGGGCGGAACACTGAAGCTTTCTTT. This gives the protein CASTPGGGRNTEAFF.

The chain joins TRBV7-3 to TRBJ2-3; TRBD1 matches at 9 bases. The CDR3 covers 16 residues. The J segment lost 1 base and the V segment lost 6 bases, leaving 8 bases of the junction unmatched. Looked up from germline, CDR1 is SGHTA and CDR2 is FQGTGA. The CDR3 reads CASSLGYRGRTDTQYF. The CDR3 region has the DNA TGTGCCAGCAGTTTAGGGTACAGGGGGCGCACAGATACGCAGTATTTT.

The CDR3 loop is CAWAWGGEYNEQFF. For the CDR3, the DNA is TGTGCCTGGGCGTGGGGGGGCGAGTACAATGAGCAGTTCTTC. This rearrangement joins TRBV30 to TRBJ2-1; maybe TRBD2 (7 bases). The length of the CDR3 is 14 residues. From germline, CDR1 is GTSNPN and CDR2 SVGIG (reference sequence). V lost 5 bases, J lost 4 bases, and 15 bases lay in between.

Only one count was recorded for this clone. The chain is built from TRBV7-8 and TRBJ2-1, with no clear D. This CDR3 contains 13 residues. V was shortened by 5 bases and J by 8 bases, with 13 bases between the two germline ends. Germline-derived CDR1 and CDR2 are SGHVS and FQNEAQ. The DNA for the CDR3 is TGTGCCAGCAGCCCGACGACGGAGCATGAGCAGTTCTTC. Amino acids: CASSPTTEHEQFF. Combining the CDR3 with reference TRBV7-8 and TRBJ2-1 gives the whole variable domain GAGVSQSPRYKVAKRGQDVALRCDPISGHVSLFWYQQALGQGPEFLTYFQNEAQLDKSGLPSDRFFAERPEGSVSTLKIQRTQQEDSAVYLCASSPTTEHEQFFGPGTRLTVL.

The chain has TRBV7-2 and TRBJ1-1, with D possibly matching TRBD1 (6 bases). V was trimmed by 0 bases and J by 2 bases, leaving 13 bases between them. Germline CDR1 and CDR2: SGHTA and FQGNSA. This CDR3 has 16 amino acids. The CDR3 loop is CASSLAGTMKNTEAFF. CDR3 bases: TGTGCCAGCAGCTTAGCCGGGACAATGAAAAACACTGAAGCTTTCTTT.